Listed here are 13 T cell receptor beta chains from one sample, sequenced in a study of T-cell memory formation after mild COVID-19. MiXCR, applied by TCRdb to the 5' RACE reads, yields one record per CDR3 protein. The sample consists of roughly 110,000 distinct CDR3 sequences, approximately 17% of them appearing once. The sample was PBMCs or a T cell subset sorted from them (not recorded which). These receptor sequences come from an adult woman who had mild COVID-19 (a few samples of this study predate the infection). Cell type and time point are not known.

CDR3 amino acids: CASSREKRSYNEQFF. CDR3 DNA sequence: TGTGCCAGCAGCCGTGAGAAACGCTCCTACAATGAGCAGTTCTTC. The genes are TRBV4-2 and TRBJ2-1; D is undetermined. Between the trimmed V and J ends, which lost 4 bases and 0 bases, there was a span of 10 bases. The CDR3 is 15 amino acids. Germline loops: CDR1 LGHNA, CDR2 YNFKEQ.

The rearrangement links TRBV5-8 to TRBJ2-6; possible D gene TRBD1, 6 bases. Germline assignment: CDR1 SGHTS and CDR2 YDEGEE. V dropped 4 bases and J dropped 4 bases, with 9 bases sitting between them. This CDR3 is built from 14 residues. This CDR3 is CASSGGRGANVLTF. The CDR3 DNA is TGTGCCAGCAGCGGGGGCCGAGGGGCCAACGTCCTGACTTTC.

This clonotype has more than one count but fewer than ten. The V gene is TRBV30, the J gene TRBJ2-7; D might be TRBD2 (5 bases). The V gene lost 3 bases and the J gene lost 2 bases, with 8 bases spanning the gap. Germline CDR1 GTSNPN, CDR2 SVGIG (reference sequence). There are 12 residues in the CDR3. For the CDR3, the DNA is TGTGCCTGGAGGGACGGGACCTACGAGCAGTACTTC. It yields the protein CAWRDGTYEQYF. The full variable domain, with the rest looked up from reference TRBV30 and TRBJ2-7, is SQTIHQWPATLVQPVGSPLSLECTVEGTSNPNLYWYRQAAGRGLQLLFYSVGIGQISSEVPQNLSASRPQDRQFILSSKKLLLSDSGFYLCAWRDGTYEQYFGPGTRLTVT.

This clonotype has a handful of counts. This chain links TRBV19 with TRBJ2-5; 7 bases match TRBD1. From germline, CDR1 is LNHDA and CDR2 SQIVND (reference sequence). The CDR3 runs to 14 residues. Trimming cost V 6 bases and J 4 bases; bases outside gene matches: 8. This chain's CDR3 is CASSEGANGETQYF. In nucleotides, the CDR3 is TGTGCCAGTAGCGAGGGGGCTAACGGAGAGACCCAGTACTTC.

CDR3 sequence reads: CASSLDGFTTGPGTDTQYF. The CDR3 nucleotides are TGTGCCAGCAGCTTAGATGGCTTTACGACGGGGCCGGGGACAGATACGCAGTATTTT. The rearrangement links TRBV11-2 to TRBJ2-3, with D possibly called TRBD1 or TRBD2 (5 bases each). The CDR3 has 19 residues. In germline, CDR1 is SGHAT, CDR2 FQNNGV. V was shortened by 0 bases and J by 3 bases, with 22 bases between the two germline ends. Supplemented by reference TRBV11-2 and TRBJ2-3, the full variable domain reads EAGVAQSPRYKIIEKRQSVAFWCNPISGHATLYWYQQILGQGPKLLIQFQNNGVVDDSQLPKDRFSAERLKGVDSTLKIQPAKLEDSAVYLCASSLDGFTTGPGTDTQYFGPGTRLTVL.

Only a few counts were recorded for this clonotype. A read error may produce the germline difference seen at one junction end. The chain has TRBV24-1 and TRBJ2-2, with D perhaps being TRBD1 or TRBD2 (5 bases each). The CDR3 has 15 residues. Germline CDR1 is KGHDR and CDR2 is SFDVKD. The CDR3 nucleotides are TGTGCCACCAGTGATTTGGGGGCTGGCACCGGGGACCTGTTTTTT. Amino acid sequence: CATSDLGAGTGDLFF.

The chain joins TRBV14 to TRBJ2-7; TRBD1 might be the D (5 bases). Trimming left V 1 base short and J 3 bases short, with 19 bases between. CDR3 length: 17 residues. CDR1 and CDR2 (germline): SGHDN, FVKESK. The DNA of the CDR3 is TGTGCCAGCAGCCAAGTTAATCGCGCAGGGAACTTCTACGAGCAGTACTTC. The encoded protein is CASSQVNRAGNFYEQYF.

This clonotype was detected a few times. The junction shows a germline mismatch at one end, possibly a read error. This chain joins TRBV6-2 or TRBV6-3 and TRBJ2-7, with D maybe TRBD1 (6 bases). The CDR3 runs 12 residues. Looked up from germline, CDR1 is MNHEY and CDR2 is SVGEGT. CDR3 loop: CSVQGNSYEQYF. The CDR3 nucleotides read TGCAGTGTCCAGGGGAACTCCTACGAGCAGTACTTC.

This clonotype was seen ten or more times. The chain links TRBV12-3 or TRBV12-4 to TRBJ2-3; 11 bases match TRBD2. Unmatched junction bases numbered 11, after V lost 6 bases and J lost 3 bases. The CDR3 covers 17 residues. CDR3 sequence (DNA): TGTGCCAGCAGGTATACCGGGACTAGCGGACTTACAGATACGCAGTATTTT. Protein: CASRYTGTSGLTDTQYF.

A note on this clonotype: The junction shows a germline mismatch at one end, possibly a read error. The CDR3 coding sequence is TGTGCTAGCAGCGACCACGGTGGCACCGGGGAGCTGTTTTTT. It encodes CASSDHGGTGELFF. V is TRBV7-7 and J is TRBJ2-2; D remains ambiguous. This CDR3 spans 14 amino acids. CDR1 and CDR2 (germline): SSHAT, FNYEAQ (reference sequence).

In this sample, this clonotype turned up a few times. The chain couples TRBV7-3 to TRBJ2-1, with TRBD2 identical over 7 bases. The germline gives CDR1 SGHTA, CDR2 FQGTGA. This CDR3 contains 15 residues. V was clipped by 4 bases and J by 4 bases; unmatched bases: 7. The DNA for the CDR3 is TGTGCCAGCAGCTCCTCCCAGCGGGGTTACAATGAGCAGTTCTTC. Protein sequence: CASSSSQRGYNEQFF.

V usage is TRBV7-9 and J usage is TRBJ2-3; TRBD1 matches 11 bases. CDR3 length equals 16 residues. The ends lost 8 bases at V and 4 bases at J; junction bases unmatched: 11. The germline V gene encodes CDR1 SEHNR and CDR2 FQNEAQ (reference sequence). In DNA, the CDR3 is TGTGCCAGCCTGCCGCCACGGACAGGGGGCTCAGATACGCAGTATTTT. Protein product: CASLPPRTGGSDTQYF. Drawing the rest from reference TRBV7-9 and TRBJ2-3, the complete variable domain is DTGVSQNPRHKITKRGQNVTFRCDPISEHNRLYWYRQTLGQGPEFLTYFQNEAQLEKSRLLSDRFSAERPKGSFSTLEIQRTEQGDSAMYLCASLPPRTGGSDTQYFGPGTRLTVL.

This clonotype is medium-sized. This chain connects TRBV7-6 to TRBJ2-7, with 9 bases that match TRBD1. V was pared by 3 bases and J by 2 bases, with 5 bases of the junction left unmatched. CDR3 length: 15 residues. Germline CDR1 SGHVS, CDR2 FNYEAQ. The CDR3 sequence is CASSFGTGLTYEQYF. The CDR3, as DNA: TGTGCCAGCAGCTTCGGGACAGGGCTAACCTACGAGCAGTACTTC.